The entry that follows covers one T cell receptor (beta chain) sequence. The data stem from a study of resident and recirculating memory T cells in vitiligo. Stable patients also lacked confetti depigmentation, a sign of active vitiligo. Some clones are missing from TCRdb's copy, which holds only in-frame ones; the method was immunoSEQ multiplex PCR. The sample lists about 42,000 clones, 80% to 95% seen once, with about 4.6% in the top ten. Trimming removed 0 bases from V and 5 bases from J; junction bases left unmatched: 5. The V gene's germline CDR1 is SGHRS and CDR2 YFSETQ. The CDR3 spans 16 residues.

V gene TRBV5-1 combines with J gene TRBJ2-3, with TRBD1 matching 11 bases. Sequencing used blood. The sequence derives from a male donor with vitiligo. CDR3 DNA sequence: TGCGCCAGCAGCTTGGCGGGGACAGGGGGTATAGATACGCAGTATTTT. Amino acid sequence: CASSLAGTGGIDTQYF.